These 3 T cell receptor beta chains originate from one sample sequenced in a study of technical replicates of blood from a few donors. Sequencing used immunoSEQ multiplex PCR; TCRdb keeps in-frame clones, though not all of them. The sample shows about 89,000 clones, just under 95% of them seen only once. Sequenced sample: T cells isolated from PBMCs. The source of these receptors is a human donor in good health.

This clone came up once. V and J are TRBV6-4 and TRBJ1-1, with 11 bases identical to TRBD1. Per the germline V gene, CDR1 is MRHNA and CDR2 is SNTAGT. J gave up 5 bases and V 7 bases, and 9 bases lay outside the gene matches. CDR3 length equals 15 residues. CDR3 DNA sequence: TGTGCCAGCATCGGACAGGGGGCGCGGGGGACTGAAGCTTTCTTT. It translates to CASIGQGARGTEAFF.

CDR3 sequence: CASSAQDYGYTF. CDR3 DNA: TGTGCCAGCAGTGCGCAGGATTATGGCTACACCTTC. This chain uses TRBV6-1 with TRBJ1-2; D unresolved. With 4 bases removed from V and 5 bases from J, the gap between germline ends came to 8 bases. The CDR3 is 12 residues long. The germline CDR1 and CDR2 sequences are MNHNS and SASEGT.

In this sample, this clone turned up once. The chain employs TRBV6-1 and TRBJ2-2; 8 nucleotides match TRBD1. The CDR3 loop spans 15 amino acids. The germline V gene has CDR1 MNHNS and CDR2 SASEGT. The junction had 6 bases not matched to a gene; V was cut back by 4 bases and J by 5 bases. The CDR3 nucleotides read TGTGCCAGCAGTGTGACCAGGGGGCGAACCGGGGAGCTGTTTTTT. Translated: CASSVTRGRTGELFF.